This T cell receptor beta chain came from a study of T cell repertoires and Cas9 in healthy adults. Profiling relied on immunoSEQ multiplex PCR, and the TCRdb table lists in-frame clones only, not all of them. The sample has approximately 14,000 clones; approximately 88% are singletons. This CDR3 is 13 amino acids long. Germline assignment: CDR1 MNHNY and CDR2 SVGAGI (reference sequence). With V trimmed by 5 bases and J by 7 bases, 5 bases remained unmatched. This rearrangement joins TRBV6-6 to TRBJ1-2; 9 nucleotides line up with TRBD1. The TCR originated in a human donor in good health. Input material: Tregs (CD4+, CD25+, CD127-, CD137-, CD154-) from PBMCs; culture status not recorded. The CDR3 reads CASSPGDRAGYTF. The CDR3 bases are TGTGCCAGCAGTCCAGGGGACAGGGCTGGCTACACCTTC.